Listed below are T cell receptor beta chains from one sample, sequenced in a study of OX40 agonist ivuxolimab in advanced cancers. TCRdb keeps only in-frame clones here, not all; method: immunoSEQ multiplex PCR. The table includes 54,000 or so clones, 84% detected once. This specimen was CD4+ or CD8+ T cells sorted from blood, taken in a trial of the OX40 agonist ivuxolimab. These receptors came from an adult with an advanced solid tumor such as melanoma, head and neck, liver or kidney cancer. CDR3s include the opening cysteine and the closing phenylalanine or tryptophan. A D gene is named only where the DNA matches it firmly. The listing skips clone size in some rows; elsewhere it reads once, few, many or a size class.

j_call d_call v_call clone_size cdr3_aa cdr3_nt
TRBJ2-1 . TRBV7-2 . CASSPVGVSGNEQFF TGTGCCAGCAGCCCCGTTGGAGTCAGCGGAAATGAGCAGTTCTTC
TRBJ2-7 . TRBV15 . CATSSPGTEAYEQYF TGTGCCACCAGCAGCCCCGGGACGGAGGCCTACGAGCAGTACTTC
TRBJ1-1 . TRBV29-1 . CSVSSGNTEAFF TGCAGCGTTTCCTCAGGGAACACTGAAGCTTTCTTT
TRBJ2-7 . TRBV5-1 . CASRFQQAGSYEQYF TGCGCCAGCAGGTTCCAACAGGCCGGCTCCTACGAGCAGTACTTC
TRBJ2-1 . TRBV28 . CASRPAGLSPRTQFF TGTGCCAGCAGACCCGCAGGTCTGTCGCCCCGCACTCAGTTCTTC
TRBJ1-1 TRBD1 TRBV10-3 . CAITDPSRGPQRTEAFF TGTGCCATCACCGATCCCTCCAGGGGGCCCCAGCGCACTGAAGCTTTCTTT
TRBJ2-3 . TRBV7-3 few CASSIGPATDTQYF TGTGCCAGCAGCATCGGTCCAGCCACAGATACGCAGTATTTT
TRBJ2-7 . TRBV6-5 . CASARDGSYEQYF TGTGCCAGCGCGCGGGACGGTTCGTACGAGCAGTACTTC
TRBJ2-5 TRBD2 TRBV7-2 . CASSVGGSQETQYF TGTGCCAGCAGCGTCGGGGGGTCTCAAGAGACCCAGTACTTC
TRBJ2-1 . TRBV7-3 . CASSLTGNEQFF TGTGCCAGCAGCTTAACAGGGAATGAGCAGTTCTTC
TRBJ1-1 TRBD1 TRBV28 . CASSFSRGGAFF TGTGCCAGCAGTTTCTCCAGGGGGGGAGCTTTCTTT